Presented here are 11 T cell receptor beta chains from one specimen sequenced in a study of Ad26.COV2.S vaccination and SARS-CoV-2 variants. TCRdb's table, derived via immunoSEQ multiplex PCR, lists solely in-frame clones and lacks some. The sample yields some 320,000 clones, around four fifths seen once. As for treatment: around 19 received Ad26.COV2.S at low or high dose, single or two shots; roughly five received placebo; per-sample allocation not given. Samples came from day 63 after the first vaccine or placebo injection. Here the sequenced sample was peripheral blood, taken in a trial of Ad26.COV2.S vaccine versus placebo. These receptors were taken from a person aged 18-65 years who received the Ad26.COV2.S COVID-19 vaccine or a placebo.

The chain uses TRBV3-1 (or the pseudogene TRBV3-2) and TRBJ1-1; 7 nucleotides agree with TRBD1. Germline V CDR1 and CDR2: LGHDT, YNNKEL (reference sequence). The V gene end was trimmed by 5 bases and the J gene end by 0 bases; junction bases not matched to a gene: 12. CDR3 length equals 17 residues. The CDR3 loop reads CASSSGQLLKLNTEAFF. The CDR3 DNA reads as TGTGCCAGCAGCTCGGGACAGCTTTTAAAACTGAACACTGAAGCTTTCTTT.

The rearrangement uses TRBV6-5 and TRBJ2-7; 8 bases match TRBD2. Trimming took 5 bases from V and 1 from J; bases not matched to a gene: 7. The CDR3 is made up of 15 amino acids. CDR1 and CDR2 from the germline V gene are MNHEY and SVGAGI. CDR3 coding DNA: TGTGCCAGCAGTCGCGGGGGGTATTCTTCCTACGAGCAGTACTTC. It yields the protein CASSRGGYSSYEQYF.

In regard to this clone: Given a much more abundant clone one base away, this may be a read error. The chain uses TRBV5-4 and TRBJ2-1; D is possibly TRBD1 or TRBD2 (5 bases each). The CDR3 contains 12 residues. The germline V gene has CDR1 SGHNT and CDR2 YYREEE (reference sequence). Trimming pared 1 base from V and 7 bases from J, leaving 6 bases between. The CDR3, as DNA: TGTGCCAGCAGCTTGTGGGGGAATGAGCAGTTCTTC. It is translated as CASSLWGNEQFF. Based on the CDR3 plus reference TRBV5-4 and TRBJ2-1, the full variable domain is ETGVTQSPTHLIKTRGQQVTLRCSSQSGHNTVSWYQQALGQGPQFIFQYYREEENGRGNFPPRFSGLQFPNYSSELNVNALELDDSALYLCASSLWGNEQFFGPGTRLTVL.

V and J are TRBV5-4 and TRBJ2-3, with 9 bases aligning to TRBD1. This CDR3 region has 16 residues. The ends lost 1 base at V and 4 bases at J; junction bases unmatched: 7. CDR1 and CDR2 from the germline V gene are SGHNT and YYREEE (reference sequence). CDR3 coding DNA: TGTGCCAGCAGCTTGTACGGGGACAGGGCCTCAGATACGCAGTATTTT. Protein sequence: CASSLYGDRASDTQYF.

The chain recombines TRBV6-5 with TRBJ1-3, with a tentative D call TRBD1 (5 bases). CDR1 and CDR2 (germline): MNHEY, SVGAGI. Trimming removed 7 bases at V and 0 bases at J, with 10 bases between. This CDR3 is 14 amino acids long. CDR3 region: CASNWGFSGNTIYF. The CDR3 DNA follows: TGTGCCAGCAACTGGGGCTTCTCTGGAAACACCATATATTTT.

The chain carries TRBV27 and TRBJ1-6; D is unresolved. Per the germline V gene, CDR1 is MNHEY and CDR2 is SMNVEV (reference sequence). V was cut by 6 bases and J by 6 bases, with 18 bases left in between. CDR3 length: 16 amino acids. The CDR3 region is CASRMTPSSPNSPLHF. CDR3 nucleotide sequence: TGTGCCAGCAGGATGACTCCGTCGTCCCCTAATTCACCCCTCCACTTT.

The chain has TRBV19 and TRBJ2-5; 7 bases agree with TRBD1. J lost 2 bases, V lost 5 bases, and 5 bases had no gene match. The CDR3 spans 14 residues. CDR1 LNHDA and CDR2 SQIVND come from the germline V gene (reference sequence). The CDR3 loop reads CASSSQGVQETQYF. The CDR3 coding sequence is TGTGCCAGTAGTTCCCAGGGGGTACAAGAGACCCAGTACTTC.

The J gene is TRBJ2-3, the V gene TRBV19; no firm D call. Per germline, CDR1 LNHDA and CDR2 SQIVND (reference sequence). The CDR3 sequence is 13 residues long. Between the trimmed V and J ends, which lost 0 bases and 7 bases, there was a span of 8 bases. As DNA, the CDR3 is TGTGCCAGTAGTATAGACGGATCCCATACGCAGTATTTT. Translation: CASSIDGSHTQYF.

This clone was counted a few times. Other DNA variants within this sample encode the same CDR3. The chain links TRBV9 to TRBJ2-2; 7 bases align to TRBD1. The ends lost 3 bases at V and 0 bases at J; junction bases unmatched: 5. CDR1 and CDR2 from the germline V gene are SGDLS and YYNGEE. The CDR3 contains 16 residues. The CDR3 bases are TGTGCCAGCAGCGGATCGACAGGGCCGAACACCGGGGAGCTGTTTTTT. Its protein is CASSGSTGPNTGELFF.

The chain employs TRBV2 and TRBJ2-3, with 8 bases identical to TRBD2. V gave up 8 bases and J gave up 2 bases; unmatched junction bases: 12. Germline V gene sequence: CDR1 SNHLY, CDR2 FYNNEI. The CDR3 contains 16 residues. CDR3 DNA: TGTGCCAGCGTCCTTTGGGCGGGGGGACCCACAGATACGCAGTATTTT. Translating it yields CASVLWAGGPTDTQYF.

J is TRBJ2-2 and V is TRBV6-1; TRBD1 matches 7 bases. This CDR3 spans 15 amino acids. The germline V gene encodes CDR1 MNHNS and CDR2 SASEGT. Losses at the gene ends were 3 bases for V and 4 bases for J; bases not matched to a gene: 5. DNA of the CDR3: TGTGCCAGCAGTGAGTTACCAGGGGGCACCGGGGAGCTGTTTTTT. Encoded protein: CASSELPGGTGELFF.